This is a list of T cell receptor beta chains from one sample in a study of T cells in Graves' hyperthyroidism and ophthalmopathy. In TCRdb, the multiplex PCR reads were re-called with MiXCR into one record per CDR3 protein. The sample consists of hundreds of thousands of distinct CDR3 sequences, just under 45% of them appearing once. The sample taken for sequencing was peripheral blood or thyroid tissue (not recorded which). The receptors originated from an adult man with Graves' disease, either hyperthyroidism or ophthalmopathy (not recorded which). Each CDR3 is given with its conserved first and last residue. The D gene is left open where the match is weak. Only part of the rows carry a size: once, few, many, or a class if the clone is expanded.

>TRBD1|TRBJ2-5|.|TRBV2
CAVDPALAGGRFFQETQYF
TGTGCCGTCGACCCAGCGTTGGCAGGGGGCCGATTTTTCCAAGAGACCCAGTACTTC
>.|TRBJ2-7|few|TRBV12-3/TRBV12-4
CASSPILYEQYF
TGTGCCAGCAGTCCCATACTCTACGAGCAGTACTTC
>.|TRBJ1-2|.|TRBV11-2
CASSLDFRGDYTF
TGTGCCAGCAGCTTAGATTTCAGGGGCGACTACACCTTC
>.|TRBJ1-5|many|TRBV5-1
CASSLDGDQPQHF
TGTGCCAGCAGCTTAGACGGAGATCAGCCCCAGCATTTT
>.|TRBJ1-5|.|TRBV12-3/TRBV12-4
CASSGPGGDYNQPQHF
TGTGCCAGCAGCGGCCCCGGGGGGGATTACAATCAGCCCCAGCATTTT
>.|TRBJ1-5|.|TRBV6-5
CASSFRAPGHSNQPQHF
TGTGCCAGCAGTTTTAGAGCCCCGGGACATAGCAATCAGCCCCAGCATTTT
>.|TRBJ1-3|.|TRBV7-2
CASSVSTGLANTIYF
TGTGCCAGCAGCGTCTCAACAGGGCTGGCGAACACCATATATTTT
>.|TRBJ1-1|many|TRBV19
CATNSNRDTNTEAFF
TGTGCCACTAACTCCAACCGGGACACAAACACTGAAGCTTTCTTT
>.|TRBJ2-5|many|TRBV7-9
CASTGGTHQETQYF
TGTGCCAGCACAGGGGGGACACACCAAGAGACCCAGTACTTC
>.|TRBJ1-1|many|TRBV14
CASSQGPPNSEAFF
TGTGCCAGCAGCCAAGGACCGCCGAACTCTGAAGCTTTCTTT
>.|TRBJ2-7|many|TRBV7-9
CASRQQGSDEQYF
TGTGCCAGCAGGCAGCAGGGATCGGACGAGCAGTACTTC
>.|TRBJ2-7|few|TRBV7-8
CASSPRTAISYEQYF
TGTGCCAGCAGCCCCCGGACAGCTATCTCCTACGAGCAGTACTTC
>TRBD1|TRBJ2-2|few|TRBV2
CASSWAGGTGELFF
TGTGCCAGCAGTTGGGCAGGGGGCACCGGGGAGCTGTTTTTT
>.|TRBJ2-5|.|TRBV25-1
CASSGFDMDQETQYF
TGTGCCAGCAGTGGCTTCGACATGGACCAAGAGACCCAGTACTTC
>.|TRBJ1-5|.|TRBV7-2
CASSEALLGAIKANQPQHF
TGTGCCAGCAGTGAAGCGCTTCTGGGGGCCATCAAGGCCAATCAGCCCCAGCATTTT
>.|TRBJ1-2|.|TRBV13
CASSLAGWTDYGYTF
TGTGCCAGCAGCTTGGCTGGTTGGACAGATTATGGCTACACCTTC
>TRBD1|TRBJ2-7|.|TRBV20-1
CSARIVGTGAVREQYF
TGCAGTGCTAGGATCGTCGGGACAGGGGCCGTTCGCGAGCAGTACTTC
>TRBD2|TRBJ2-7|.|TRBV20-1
CSARGTSGDLSYEQYF
TGCAGTGCTAGAGGGACTAGCGGGGATCTATCCTACGAGCAGTACTTC
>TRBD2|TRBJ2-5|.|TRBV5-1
CASSLIGGRRETQYF
TGCGCCAGCAGCTTAATTGGCGGGAGGAGGGAGACCCAGTACTTC
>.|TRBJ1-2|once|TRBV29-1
CSVEKGTGYTF
TGCAGCGTTGAAAAGGGCACTGGCTACACCTTC
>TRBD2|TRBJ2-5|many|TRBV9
CASSVGLAGVVETQYF
TGTGCCAGCAGCGTAGGACTAGCGGGAGTTGTGGAGACCCAGTACTTC
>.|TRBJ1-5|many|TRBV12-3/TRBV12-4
CASSKNQGPQHF
TGTGCCAGCAGTAAAAATCAGGGGCCCCAGCATTTT
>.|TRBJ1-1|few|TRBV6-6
CASSDTGTVATFF
TGTGCCAGCAGTGATACAGGGACGGTAGCTACTTTCTTT
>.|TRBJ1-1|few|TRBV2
CASSQKAMNTEAFF
TGTGCCAGCAGCCAAAAGGCGATGAACACTGAAGCTTTCTTT
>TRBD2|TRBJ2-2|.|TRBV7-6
CASSPSGRSTGELFF
TGTGCCAGCAGCCCTAGCGGGAGGTCCACCGGGGAGCTGTTTTTT
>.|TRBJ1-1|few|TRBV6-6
CASSYLTPEAFF
TGTGCCAGCAGTTACCTTACGCCTGAAGCTTTCTTT
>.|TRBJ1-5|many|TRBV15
CATSRDLGRPQHF
TGTGCCACCAGCAGAGATCTGGGCAGGCCCCAGCATTTT
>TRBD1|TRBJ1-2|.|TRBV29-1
CSAQPRTGWGYTF
TGCAGCGCCCAACCTCGGACAGGGTGGGGCTACACCTTC
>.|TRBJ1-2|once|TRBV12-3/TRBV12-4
CASSLGSGGAGYGYTF
TGTGCCAGCAGTTTAGGTTCCGGGGGCGCGGGCTATGGCTACACCTTC
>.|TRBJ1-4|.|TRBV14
CASSRSRGRGDEKLFF
TGTGCCAGCAGCCGGTCCCGGGGCCGAGGGGATGAAAAACTGTTTTTT
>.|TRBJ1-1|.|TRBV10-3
CAISELWDEAFF
TGTGCCATCAGTGAGTTGTGGGATGAAGCTTTCTTT
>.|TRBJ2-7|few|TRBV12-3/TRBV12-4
CASSLDRRAEQYF
TGTGCCAGCAGTTTAGATAGGAGGGCCGAGCAGTACTTC
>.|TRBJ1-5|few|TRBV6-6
CASTEDGRHSNQPQHF
TGTGCCAGCACCGAGGATGGGCGACATAGCAATCAGCCCCAGCATTTT
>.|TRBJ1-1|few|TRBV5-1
CASSVKGGNTEAFF
TGCGCCAGCAGCGTAAAAGGCGGGAACACTGAAGCTTTCTTT
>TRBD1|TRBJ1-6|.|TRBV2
CASRGQGKSPLHF
TGTGCCAGCAGAGGACAGGGTAAATCACCCCTCCACTTT
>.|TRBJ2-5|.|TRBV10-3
CARSWQVSQYF
TGTGCCAGATCTTGGCAAGTGTCCCAGTACTTC
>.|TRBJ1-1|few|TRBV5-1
CASSLVLQVRDTEAFF
TGCGCCAGCAGCTTGGTGCTACAGGTGAGGGACACTGAAGCTTTCTTT
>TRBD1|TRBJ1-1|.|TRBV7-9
CASSLRDRGRAEAFF
TGTGCCAGCAGCTTGCGGGACAGGGGCAGGGCTGAAGCTTTCTTT
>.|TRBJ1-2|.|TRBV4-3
CASSQDVSGVGGGYTF
TGCGCCAGCAGCCAAGACGTTAGCGGGGTGGGAGGTGGCTACACCTTC
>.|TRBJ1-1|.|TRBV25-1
CASSVRQPMNTEAFF
TGTGCCAGCAGCGTTAGACAACCGATGAACACTGAAGCTTTCTTT
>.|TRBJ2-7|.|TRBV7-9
CASTNTPYEQYF
TGTGCCAGCACGAACACCCCCTACGAGCAGTACTTC
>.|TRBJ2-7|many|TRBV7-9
CASSLYHEQYF
TGTGCCAGCAGCTTGTACCACGAGCAGTACTTC
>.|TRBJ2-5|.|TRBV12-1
CASSFGAGVETQYF
TGTGCCAGCAGCTTTGGGGCGGGAGTAGAGACCCAGTACTTC
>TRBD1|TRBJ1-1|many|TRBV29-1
CSVTKGGWDTEAFF
TGCAGCGTGACCAAAGGGGGCTGGGACACTGAAGCTTTCTTT
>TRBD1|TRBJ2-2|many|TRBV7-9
CASTGTGVSGELFF
TGTGCCAGCACCGGGACAGGGGTCTCCGGGGAGCTGTTTTTT
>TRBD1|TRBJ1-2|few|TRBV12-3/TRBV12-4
CASRRQGAQSGYTF
TGTGCCAGCAGAAGACAGGGGGCGCAAAGTGGCTACACCTTC
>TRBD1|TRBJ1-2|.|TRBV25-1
CASSARSGTDNYGYTF
TGTGCCAGCAGTGCTAGGAGTGGGACAGACAACTATGGCTACACCTTC
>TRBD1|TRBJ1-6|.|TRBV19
CASSIGPGQAFNIANSPLHF
TGTGCCAGTAGTATAGGTCCCGGACAGGCTTTCAACATCGCAAATTCACCCCTCCACTTT
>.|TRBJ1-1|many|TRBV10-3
CAISEWRNTEAFF
TGTGCCATCAGTGAGTGGCGGAACACTGAAGCTTTCTTT
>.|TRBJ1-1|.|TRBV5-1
CASSLAPGTLNTEAFF
TGCGCCAGCAGCTTGGCCCCGGGGACCTTGAACACTGAAGCTTTCTTT
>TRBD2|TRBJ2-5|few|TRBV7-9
CASSRTSGGPQETQYF
TGTGCCAGCAGCCGGACTAGCGGGGGCCCCCAAGAGACCCAGTACTTC
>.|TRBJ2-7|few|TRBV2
CASSDLWISYEQYF
TGTGCCAGCAGTGATCTTTGGATTTCCTACGAGCAGTACTTC
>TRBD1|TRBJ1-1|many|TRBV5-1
CASSPGGTEAFF
TGTGCCAGCAGCCCAGGGGGCACTGAAGCTTTCTTT
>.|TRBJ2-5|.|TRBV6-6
CASSYGIYQETQYF
TGTGCCAGCAGTTATGGGATATACCAAGAGACCCAGTACTTC
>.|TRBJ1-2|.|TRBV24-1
CATSDPRGYGYTF
TGTGCCACCAGTGATCCCAGGGGCTATGGCTACACCTTC
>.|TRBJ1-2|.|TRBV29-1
CSVEDSSGYTF
TGCAGCGTGGAGGATAGCAGTGGCTACACCTTC